This T cell receptor (beta chain) was profiled in a study of breast tumors, draining lymph nodes, adjacent tissues. Findings and caveats of the study: Tumor TCR diversity was below lymph nodes but above nontumor tissue. Most tumor T cells seemingly derive from lymph node, then expand in tumor.

Breast cancer patients provided tissue from their axillary draining lymph nodes. TCRdb reprocessed the multiplex PCR reads with MiXCR, giving one entry per CDR3 protein. The sample carries over 100,000 distinct CDR3 sequences, about 20% recorded once. A remark on this clonotype: No antigen is known for it.

The receptor's source is a female donor with breast cancer. Some clones in this sample may be carry-over from other donors' samples. The sequencing sample was made of axillary lymph node tissue.

As DNA, the CDR3 is TGCAGTGCTAAAGGTGCGGGAGGGCCGTACGAGCAGTACTTC. This codes for CSAKGAGGPYEQYF. V and J are TRBV20-1 and TRBJ2-7; 9 bases are a match to TRBD2. The CDR3 is 14 residues long. The germline gives CDR1 DFQATT, CDR2 SNEGSKA (reference sequence). With V trimmed by 4 bases and J by 4 bases, 8 bases remained unmatched.